These 19 T cell receptor beta chains originate from one sample sequenced in a study of T cells in Graves' hyperthyroidism and ophthalmopathy (dated by TCRdb to about 2019). To prepare the library, multiplex PCR was applied. Sequencing relied on an Illumina HiSeq 2000. Amplification of TCR beta CDR3 regions was carried out from RNA transcripts. The TCR CDR3 was subjected to a first round of RT-PCR using the HTBI primer set and the Qiagen OneStep RT-PCR kit. The public reads were reanalyzed by TCRdb: fastp trimming at Q25, MiXCR alignment, in-frame beta chains only. Entries are consolidated by CDR3 protein sequence, retaining the most common genes and DNA. Recorded for this sample are fewer than 350,000 distinct CDR3 sequences; around a sixth of them occurred a single time. The ten most abundant clones make up approximately 49% of the sample. Sequencing was done on a sample of blood. All receptors come from a woman aged 45 to 65 with Graves' hyperthyroidism.

There are a few counts of this clonotype. Relative to the germline gene, one junction end is altered; a read error may explain this. The rearrangement uses TRBV11-1 and TRBJ2-1; D is perhaps TRBD1 (5 bases). In germline, CDR1 is SGHAT, CDR2 FQDESV (reference sequence). This CDR3 comprises 18 residues. CDR3 residues: CASSFLGLTLGSYNEQSF. For the CDR3, the DNA is TGTGCCAGCAGCTTCCTGGGGCTAACCCTGGGCTCCTACAATGAGCAGTCCTTC.

This clonotype has at least ten counts. The chain carries TRBV6-1 and TRBJ1-2, with D tentatively TRBD1 (5 bases). Deletions cut 1 base from V and 8 bases from J, with 14 bases between. Germline V lookup: CDR1 MNHNS, CDR2 SASEGT. The CDR3 runs to 14 residues. In nucleotides, the CDR3 is TGTGCCAGCAGTGAAGGGGGGGGAGCACGAGGCTACACCTTC. This translates into CASSEGGGARGYTF.

V and J are TRBV12-3 or TRBV12-4 and TRBJ2-5; D may be TRBD1 or TRBD2 (6 bases each). V lost 2 bases to trimming and J lost 1 base, with 8 bases between them. CDR3 length: 14 residues. The CDR3 region has the DNA TGTGCCAGCAGTTTATGGGGGGCCCAAGAGACCCAGTACTTC. Translating gives CASSLWGAQETQYF.

V is TRBV19 and J is TRBJ2-7, with D maybe TRBD1 (5 bases). The germline V gene has CDR1 LNHDA and CDR2 SQIVND (reference sequence). The CDR3 has 13 amino acids. V was trimmed by 9 bases and J by 9 bases, leaving 21 bases between them. This CDR3 is CASAETVGAAQYF. The CDR3 DNA sequence: TGTGCCAGCGCGGAGACTGTAGGGGCCGCGCAGTACTTC.

The CDR3 loop is CASSLDRWAQHF. CDR3 DNA: TGTGCCAGCAGTTTAGATCGGTGGGCCCAGCATTTT. The chain combines TRBV12-3 or TRBV12-4 with TRBJ1-5; no firm D call. The CDR3 extends over 12 amino acids. V gave up 1 base and J gave up 11 bases, with 9 bases separating them.

The rearrangement uses TRBV4-2 and TRBJ2-3; 14 positions match TRBD2. The germline V gene encodes CDR1 LGHNA and CDR2 YNFKEQ. V lost 0 bases, J lost 6 bases, and 2 bases stayed unmatched. This CDR3 is 16 amino acids long. CDR3 nucleotides: TGTGCCAGCAGCCAAGAAGGGACTAGCGGGGGTGATACGCAGTATTTT. It translates to CASSQEGTSGGDTQYF.

In its sample, this clonotype was seen a few times. This chain joins TRBV4-1 and TRBJ2-7; 9 nucleotides agree with TRBD1. The CDR3 is made up of 14 amino acids. Losses at the gene ends were 4 bases for V and 5 bases for J; bases not matched to a gene: 6. Germline CDR1 reads MGHRA; CDR2 reads YSYEKL. The CDR3: CASSPGTGRHEQYF. CDR3 coding DNA: TGCGCCAGCAGCCCTGGGACAGGGAGGCACGAGCAGTACTTC.

V and J are TRBV13 and TRBJ2-2; TRBD2 matches 16 bases. Germline CDR1 reads PRHDT; CDR2 reads FYEKMQ (reference sequence). This CDR3 has 24 residues. Trimming took 5 bases from V and 3 from J; bases not matched to a gene: 24. The CDR3 is CASSLHFVNGGTSGGEMDTGELFF. CDR3 nucleotides: TGTGCCAGCAGCCTCCATTTTGTGAATGGAGGGACTAGCGGGGGGGAGATGGACACCGGGGAGCTGTTTTTT. Based on the CDR3 plus reference TRBV13 and TRBJ2-2, the full variable domain is AAGVIQSPRHLIKEKRETATLKCYPIPRHDTVYWYQQGPGQDPQFLISFYEKMQSDKGSIPDRFSAQQFSDYHSELNMSSLELGDSALYFCASSLHFVNGGTSGGEMDTGELFFGEGSRLTVL.

This clonotype occurred many times. The V call is TRBV2, the J call TRBJ1-5, with D uncertain. CDR1 is SNHLY and CDR2 is FYNNEI in the germline V gene. CDR3 length: 14 residues. With 6 bases removed from V and 3 bases from J, the gap between germline ends came to 12 bases. The CDR3 region is CASSAGNYNQPQHF. The CDR3 nucleotides read TGTGCCAGCAGCGCCGGGAACTACAATCAGCCCCAGCATTTT.

In its sample, this clonotype was seen a few times. The rearrangement links TRBV27 to TRBJ1-6; no clear D. From germline, CDR1 is MNHEY and CDR2 SMNVEV (reference sequence). The CDR3 spans 11 residues. V lost 8 bases, J lost 9 bases, and 8 bases lay in between. The CDR3 sequence is CASGPFSPLHF. The DNA for the CDR3 is TGTGCCAGCGGACCATTTTCACCCCTCCACTTT.

This clonotype was counted many times. V usage is TRBV10-3 and J usage is TRBJ1-2; possibly TRBD1 for D (6 bases). This CDR3 has 13 amino acids. The V and J ends lost 10 bases and 6 bases respectively, with 18 bases between them. Germline-derived CDR1 and CDR2 are ENHRY and SYGVKD. Written as DNA, the CDR3 is TGTGCCAACAACGGGGGGGCGGAGGATGGCTACACCTTC. Translated, it gives CANNGGAEDGYTF.

The chain joins TRBV6-2 or TRBV6-3 to TRBJ2-7; 8 bases map to TRBD2. Germline CDR1 is MNHEY and CDR2 is SVGEGT. The CDR3 runs 14 residues. The ends lost 4 bases at V and 6 bases at J; junction bases unmatched: 8. CDR3 nucleotides: TGTGCCAGCAGTTCCGGGACTAGTCAGGTCGAGCAGTACTTC. This gives the protein CASSSGTSQVEQYF.

The genes are TRBV20-1 and TRBJ1-2; D is ambiguous. This CDR3 comprises 13 residues. V was clipped by 3 bases and J by 3 bases, with 11 bases between them. The germline V gene encodes CDR1 DFQATT and CDR2 SNEGSKA (reference sequence). CDR3: CSASAGSDYGYTF. The CDR3 DNA is TGCAGTGCTAGCGCCGGGTCTGACTATGGCTACACCTTC.

The chain recombines TRBV19 with TRBJ2-3, with no clear D. CDR3 size: 12 residues. Trimming removed 2 bases at V and 4 bases at J, with 4 bases between. Germline values: CDR1 LNHDA, CDR2 SQIVND (reference sequence). The CDR3 DNA reads TGTGCCAGTAGTATAAGGGCAGATACGCAGTATTTT. It specifies CASSIRADTQYF.

J is TRBJ1-5 and V is TRBV6-1; 9 bases map to TRBD1. The germline gives CDR1 MNHNS, CDR2 SASEGT. The CDR3 is 14 residues long. Trimming removed 6 bases from V and 4 bases from J; junction bases left unmatched: 4. The CDR3 region is CASRPTGGNQPQHF. The CDR3 DNA is TGTGCCAGCAGGCCGACAGGGGGTAATCAGCCCCAGCATTTT.

The chain has TRBV29-1 and TRBJ2-3, with D perhaps matching TRBD1 (6 bases). CDR3 length equals 14 residues. In germline, CDR1 is SQVTM, CDR2 ANQGSEA. Trimming left V 6 bases short and J 1 base short, with 14 bases between. The CDR3 sequence is CSVTGTEGTDTQYF. DNA for the CDR3: TGCAGCGTCACAGGGACGGAGGGCACAGATACGCAGTATTTT.

This clonotype has only a few counts. The chain uses TRBV19 and TRBJ2-3, with D unclear. V lost 5 bases, J lost 2 bases, and 14 bases lay in between. Germline CDR1 LNHDA, CDR2 SQIVND (reference sequence). This CDR3 contains 15 residues. CDR3 sequence: CASSPPDKPTDTQYF. In nucleotides, the CDR3 is TGTGCCAGTAGTCCGCCCGACAAGCCCACAGATACGCAGTATTTT. Full variable domain (rest looked up from reference TRBV19 and TRBJ2-3): DGGITQSPKYLFRKEGQNVTLSCEQNLNHDAMYWYRQDPGQGLRLIYYSQIVNDFQKGDIAEGYSVSREKKESFPLTVTSAQKNPTAFYLCASSPPDKPTDTQYFGPGTRLTVL.

This clonotype was recorded many times. The chain employs TRBV24-1 and TRBJ2-1; the D is unclear. Germline lookup yields CDR1 KGHDR and CDR2 SFDVKD. The CDR3 has 12 amino acids. V lost 9 bases and J 6 bases, leaving 11 bases between the germline ends. The CDR3 coding sequence is TGTGCCACCCTCGACCTTCCCAATGAGCAGTTCTTC. It encodes CATLDLPNEQFF.

This clonotype appeared a few times. The chain joins TRBV7-9 to TRBJ2-3, with 7 bases that match TRBD2. J gave up 5 bases and V 1 base, and 6 bases lay outside the gene matches. From germline, CDR1 is SEHNR and CDR2 FQNEAQ (reference sequence). CDR3 length equals 15 residues. For the CDR3, the DNA is TGTGCCAGCAGCTTAGGCGGGAGAGGTGTAGATACGCAGTATTTT. Residues: CASSLGGRGVDTQYF.